Listed here are 23 T cell receptor beta chains from one sample, sequenced in a study of cytomegalovirus exposure and HLA in healthy donors. The PCR made use of 60 Vbeta and 13 Jbeta primers. Repertoires were generated with immunoSEQ multiplex PCR, while TCRdb's copy carries only in-frame clones and drops some. Of approximately 190,000 clones in the sample, about four fifths were seen once. Sequenced: PBMCs. These receptors were collected from a woman between 18 and 29 years old in good health and CMV-seronegative.

The chain carries TRBV7-9 and TRBJ2-7; D gene ambiguous. CDR1 SEHNR and CDR2 FQNEAQ come from the germline V gene (reference sequence). The V end was cut by 5 bases, the J end by 3 bases, with 5 bases between. The CDR3 consists of 11 residues. CDR3: CASSRSYEQYF. The CDR3 DNA sequence: TGTGCCAGCAGCCGCAGCTACGAGCAGTACTTC.

Points on this clone: Other DNA variants within this sample encode the same CDR3. The J gene is TRBJ1-1, the V gene TRBV30; weak D call: TRBD1 (6 bases). V was trimmed by 3 bases and J by 1 base, leaving 9 bases between them. Germline V lookup: CDR1 GTSNPN, CDR2 SVGIG (reference sequence). CDR3 length: 13 amino acids. Here the CDR3 DNA reads TGTGCCTGGAGCCGGACAGCGAACACTGAAGCTTTCTTT. Translated: CAWSRTANTEAFF. Variable domain in full (rest from reference TRBV30 and TRBJ1-1): SQTIHQWPATLVQPVGSPLSLECTVEGTSNPNLYWYRQAAGRGLQLLFYSVGIGQISSEVPQNLSASRPQDRQFILSSKKLLLSDSGFYLCAWSRTANTEAFFGQGTRLTVV.

The chain carries TRBV6-4 and TRBJ2-2, with 10 bases matching TRBD2. Germline-derived CDR1 and CDR2 are MRHNA and SNTAGT. J lost 0 bases, V lost 3 bases, and 4 bases had no gene match. The CDR3 contains 17 residues. The CDR3 DNA follows: TGTGCCAGCAGTGAGAGGACTAGCGGTACGAACACCGGGGAGCTGTTTTTT. It codes for CASSERTSGTNTGELFF.

The chain employs TRBV30 and TRBJ2-7; 7 bases align to TRBD2. The trim removed 2 bases at V and 9 bases at J, leaving 10 bases unmatched. There are 13 residues in the CDR3. Germline V gene sequence: CDR1 GTSNPN, CDR2 SVGIG (reference sequence). CDR3 in DNA: TGTGCCTGGAGTCTGGGCGGGAGCGGTGTGCAGTACTTC. It yields the protein CAWSLGGSGVQYF.

The chain carries TRBV7-2 and TRBJ2-3; 7 bases line up with TRBD2. V lost 5 bases and J lost 1; bases outside the gene matches: 15. This CDR3 is 18 amino acids long. CDR1 is SGHTA, CDR2 FQGNSA, per germline. Here the CDR3 DNA reads TGTGCCAGCAGCGGCCACAGACTAGCATCCCGGGGCACAGATACGCAGTATTTT. It specifies CASSGHRLASRGTDTQYF.

To note about this clone: An end of the junction does not agree with germline; a read error may underlie this. This chain connects TRBV13 to TRBJ2-1; 16 nucleotides match TRBD2. The length of the CDR3 is 16 residues. The germline V gene encodes CDR1 PRHDT and CDR2 FYEKMQ (reference sequence). CDR3 sequence: CASSEITGLAGGTGVF. Here the CDR3 DNA reads TGTGCCAGCAGCGAAATAACGGGACTAGCGGGAGGGACGGGGGTCTTC.

This rearrangement joins TRBV28 to TRBJ1-6; D call uncertain. The CDR3 length is 14 residues. Trimming shortened V by 5 bases and J by 7 bases, and 12 bases separated the two germline ends. The germline gives CDR1 MDHEN, CDR2 SYDVKM. For the CDR3, the DNA is TGTGCCAGCAGTCTAACGAAACAGAATTCACCCCTCCACTTT. Amino acids: CASSLTKQNSPLHF.

This clone was observed a handful of times. The sample contains more than one DNA sequence encoding this CDR3. V and J are TRBV27 and TRBJ1-1; the D is unclear. Trimming removed 5 bases at V and 1 base at J, with 8 bases between. Germline-derived CDR1 and CDR2 are MNHEY and SMNVEV (reference sequence). The CDR3 contains 13 residues. The DNA for the CDR3 is TGTGCCAGCAGTCCCGGGGAGAACACTGAAGCTTTCTTT. Amino acids: CASSPGENTEAFF.

This clone was counted once. The chain combines TRBV27 with TRBJ2-5; 8 bases match TRBD1. The CDR3 contains 15 residues. V was clipped by 3 bases and J by 2 bases; unmatched bases: 5. CDR1 and CDR2 (germline): MNHEY, SMNVEV (reference sequence). The CDR3 protein is CASSLGRTGQETQYF. The CDR3 nucleotides are TGTGCCAGCAGTTTGGGGAGGACAGGGCAAGAGACCCAGTACTTC.

The chain joins TRBV4-3 to TRBJ1-2, with D hard to call. The CDR3 runs to 15 residues. V gave up 0 bases and J gave up 8 bases, with 16 bases separating them. In germline, CDR1 is LGHNA, CDR2 YSLEER. The CDR3 spells CASSQDRQVGPGYTF. CDR3 bases: TGCGCCAGCAGCCAAGATAGGCAGGTGGGCCCCGGCTACACCTTC.

In its sample, this clone was seen once. The J gene is TRBJ1-1, the V gene TRBV18, with D possibly TRBD1 on 5 matching bases. CDR3 length equals 13 residues. Trimming stripped 3 bases from V and 7 bases from J, with 12 bases between. The germline V gene encodes CDR1 KGHSH and CDR2 LQKENI. In nucleotides, the CDR3 is TGTGCCAGCTCACCGGCGGGGCGGGGTGAAGCTTTCTTT. It yields the protein CASSPAGRGEAFF.

The chain carries TRBV16 and TRBJ1-5, with a possible D match to TRBD1 (5 bases). Per the germline V gene, CDR1 is KGHSY and CDR2 is FQNENV. V lost 3 bases and J 7 bases, leaving 13 bases between the germline ends. CDR3 length equals 14 residues. CDR3 sequence reads: CASSQQGIEQPQHF. CDR3 sequence (DNA): TGTGCCAGCAGCCAGCAGGGAATCGAGCAGCCCCAGCATTTT.

The chain uses TRBV19 and TRBJ2-1, with D perhaps matching TRBD2 (5 bases). The CDR3 extends over 17 amino acids. From germline, CDR1 is LNHDA and CDR2 SQIVND (reference sequence). Trimming took 5 bases from V and 0 from J, leaving 17 bases between them. The CDR3 DNA sequence: TGTGCCAGTAGTCAAGGGCCTCCGGCGGGCTCCTACAATGAGCAGTTCTTC. It encodes CASSQGPPAGSYNEQFF.

V gene TRBV28 combines with J gene TRBJ1-2, with a weak D call TRBD1 (5 bases). Germline V gene lookup returns CDR1 MDHEN and CDR2 SYDVKM. The length of the CDR3 is 14 residues. Trimming took 3 bases from V and 4 from J, leaving 12 bases between them. The chain's CDR3 is CASSFGQGAYGYTF. Here the CDR3 DNA reads TGTGCCAGCAGTTTTGGGCAGGGTGCCTATGGCTACACCTTC.

Notes on this clone: The junction does not match germline at one end; this may be a read error. The genes are TRBV7-9 and TRBJ2-2; 7 bases line up with TRBD1. CDR3 size: 16 residues. Germline V lookup: CDR1 SEHNR, CDR2 FQNEAQ (reference sequence). CDR3 loop: CSSSSPRTGNTGELFF. The CDR3 bases are TGTTCCAGCAGCTCACCTAGGACAGGGAACACCGGGGAGCTGTTTTTT.

V gene TRBV19 combines with J gene TRBJ1-5; the match to TRBD1 covers 7 bases. Losses at the gene ends were 7 bases for V and 4 bases for J; bases not matched to a gene: 7. The CDR3 extends over 14 amino acids. Germline loops: CDR1 LNHDA, CDR2 SQIVND (reference sequence). The CDR3 DNA sequence: TGTGCCAGTACCTCCCGGGACAGTAATCAGCCCCAGCATTTT. Translating gives CASTSRDSNQPQHF.

As regards this clone: This sample also contains other DNA sequences that code for the same CDR3. The V and J genes are TRBV6-5 and TRBJ2-3, with no clear D. Trimming left V 0 bases short and J 0 bases short, with 10 bases between. Germline V gene lookup returns CDR1 MNHEY and CDR2 SVGAGI. This CDR3 is built from 16 residues. The CDR3 region has the DNA TGTGCCAGCAGTTACTCGGTAGCCGCTAGCACAGATACGCAGTATTTT. It specifies CASSYSVAASTDTQYF.

V and J are TRBV10-2 and TRBJ1-1; weak D call: TRBD1 (5 bases). Germline loops: CDR1 WSHSY, CDR2 SAAADI. Trimming shortened V by 5 bases and J by 1 base, and 14 bases separated the two germline ends. This CDR3 region has 15 residues. This CDR3 reads CASSKSGEWNTEAFF. CDR3 nucleotides: TGCGCCAGCAGTAAATCGGGGGAATGGAACACTGAAGCTTTCTTT.

The chain employs TRBV30 and TRBJ2-3; unclear D gene. In germline, CDR1 is GTSNPN, CDR2 SVGIG (reference sequence). The CDR3 sequence is 13 residues long. V was cut by 2 bases and J by 7 bases, with 13 bases left in between. This chain's CDR3 is CAWSLTAANTQYF. The CDR3 bases are TGTGCCTGGAGTCTAACCGCGGCGAATACGCAGTATTTT.

V usage is TRBV6-5 and J usage is TRBJ2-5; TRBD2 aligns across 11 bases. V shed 2 bases and J 4 bases; nucleotides not matched to a gene: 3. The CDR3 runs to 15 residues. Germline V gene data show CDR1 as MNHEY and CDR2 as SVGAGI. The CDR3 DNA follows: TGTGCCAGCAGTTACGGAACTAGCGGGAGAGAGACCCAGTACTTC. Its translation: CASSYGTSGRETQYF.

Note on this clone: Other DNA sequences within the sample encode an identical CDR3. The CDR3 sequence: CASSEQPGQGSTEAFF. In DNA form, the CDR3 reads TGTGCCAGCAGTGAGCAACCGGGACAGGGTAGCACTGAAGCTTTCTTT. This rearrangement joins TRBV25-1 to TRBJ1-1; 9 bases match TRBD1. The germline CDR1 and CDR2 sequences are MGHDK and SYGVNS. This CDR3 comprises 16 residues. J lost 4 bases, V lost 3 bases, and 9 bases had no gene match.

The chain has TRBV10-3 and TRBJ2-1; no clear D gene. CDR1 ENHRY and CDR2 SYGVKD come from the germline V gene. The CDR3 extends over 11 amino acids. V was trimmed by 8 bases and J by 7 bases, leaving 9 bases between them. Here the CDR3 DNA reads TGTGCCATCGAGTTCCGGAATGAGCAGTTCTTC. It specifies CAIEFRNEQFF.

The genes are TRBV30 and TRBJ1-1; TRBD1 is a possible D gene (6 bases). This CDR3 has 13 residues. The V gene lost 2 bases and the J gene lost 6 bases, with 13 bases spanning the gap. CDR1 is GTSNPN, CDR2 SVGIG, per germline (reference sequence). CDR3 DNA: TGTGCCTGGAGTCTCCGGGGGGGCTCTGAAGCTTTCTTT. It specifies CAWSLRGGSEAFF.